The entry below describes one T cell receptor beta chain. Its antigen is not identified. The record originates from a study of cytomegalovirus exposure and HLA in healthy donors. The study's findings and limits: Across donors, most TCRs were seen rarely, yet some public ones were widespread. The classifier reportedly diagnosed cytomegalovirus status with high sensitivity and specificity.

In the PCR, 60 Vbeta and 13 Jbeta primers were used. The repertoire was sequenced with immunoSEQ multiplex PCR; TCRdb's copy has only in-frame clones and lacks some. The repertoire includes roughly 160,000 clones, about three quarters of them detected once, and around 15% sits in the top ten. The clonotype was recovered from a man between 45 and 60 years old in good health and CMV-seropositive. Sequencing was performed on PBMCs.

This chain's CDR3 is CASSSQTDYYEQYF. CDR3 DNA sequence: TGTGCCAGCAGCAGTCAGACAGATTACTACGAGCAGTACTTC. V usage is TRBV14 and J usage is TRBJ2-7, with TRBD1 as a possible D gene (5 bases). CDR3 length: 14 amino acids. Deletions cut 5 bases from V and 3 bases from J, with 14 bases between. Per the germline V gene, CDR1 is SGHDN and CDR2 is FVKESK.